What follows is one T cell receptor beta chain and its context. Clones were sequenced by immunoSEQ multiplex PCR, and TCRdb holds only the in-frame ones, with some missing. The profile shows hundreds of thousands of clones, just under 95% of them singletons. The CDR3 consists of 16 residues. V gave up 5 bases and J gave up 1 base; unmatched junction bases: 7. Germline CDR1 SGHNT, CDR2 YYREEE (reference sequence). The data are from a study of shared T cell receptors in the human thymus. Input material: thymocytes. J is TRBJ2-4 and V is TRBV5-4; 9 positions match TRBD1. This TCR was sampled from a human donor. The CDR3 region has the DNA TGTGCCAGCAGTCCTACAGGGGGCGACGCCAAAAACATTCAGTACTTC. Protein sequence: CASSPTGGDAKNIQYF.